This is a list of T cell receptor beta chains from one sample in a study of spatial heterogeneity in lung cancer. From the 5' RACE reads, TCRdb called clonotypes with MiXCR, one entry per CDR3 protein. The repertoire has under 4,000 distinct CDR3 sequences, under 3.5% of them found once; the top ten carry approximately 15%. The starting material was lung tumor tissue, obtained at surgery. The receptors stem from a male donor with early-stage non-small cell lung cancer. Both conserved end residues are part of each CDR3. A D gene is named only where the DNA matches it firmly. Size is omitted from some rows. Given values are once, few, many or a class for expanded clones.

size	D	J	V	CDR3	DNA
medium-sized	.	TRBJ2-7	TRBV5-4	CASSLAGAEQYF	TGTGCCAGCAGCTTGGCGGGGGCCGAGCAGTACTTC
many	TRBD1	TRBJ1-3	TRBV3-1	CASSQAGQVPGNTIYF	TGTGCCAGCAGCCAAGCGGGACAGGTACCCGGAAACACCATATATTTT
medium-sized	.	TRBJ2-1	TRBV6-2/TRBV6-3	CASSYEPYNEQFF	TGTGCCAGCAGTTACGAGCCCTACAATGAGCAGTTCTTC
many	.	TRBJ1-5	TRBV2	CASSEAGGYQPQHF	TGTGCCAGCAGTGAAGCCGGGGGTTATCAGCCCCAGCATTTT
medium-sized	.	TRBJ1-2	TRBV7-2	CASSLDSGYGYTF	TGTGCCAGCAGCTTAGACAGCGGCTATGGCTACACCTTC
many	.	TRBJ1-6	TRBV9	CASSVEQNSPLHF	TGTGCCAGCAGCGTAGAGCAGAATTCACCCCTCCACTTT
medium-sized	TRBD1	TRBJ1-6	TRBV5-4	CASSPGQGASNSPLHF	TGTGCCAGCAGCCCGGGACAGGGGGCGAGTAACTCACCCCTCCACTTT
many	.	TRBJ2-7	TRBV30	CASSLVDYEQYF	TGTGCCTCCTCTTTGGTAGACTACGAGCAGTACTTC
medium-sized	TRBD2	TRBJ2-2	TRBV20-1	CSARSPPSVQPGGSVDTGELFF	TGCAGTGCTAGATCACCACCGAGTGTGCAACCCGGGGGGTCTGTAGACACCGGGGAGCTGTTTTTT
.	.	TRBJ2-1	TRBV11-2	CASSFSDNEQFF	TGTGCCAGCAGCTTTTCAGACAATGAGCAGTTCTTC
medium-sized	TRBD1	TRBJ1-4	TRBV7-8	CASSLSGGGEKLFF	TGTGCCAGCAGCTTATCAGGGGGCGGTGAAAAACTGTTTTTT
medium-sized	.	TRBJ1-2	TRBV29-1	CSVVASRGGTNYGYTF	TGCAGCGTTGTAGCTTCCCGAGGCGGTACTAACTATGGCTACACCTTC
medium-sized	TRBD2	TRBJ2-3	TRBV28	CASSFSGGGTDTQYF	TGTGCCAGCAGTTTTAGCGGGGGGGGCACAGATACGCAGTATTTT